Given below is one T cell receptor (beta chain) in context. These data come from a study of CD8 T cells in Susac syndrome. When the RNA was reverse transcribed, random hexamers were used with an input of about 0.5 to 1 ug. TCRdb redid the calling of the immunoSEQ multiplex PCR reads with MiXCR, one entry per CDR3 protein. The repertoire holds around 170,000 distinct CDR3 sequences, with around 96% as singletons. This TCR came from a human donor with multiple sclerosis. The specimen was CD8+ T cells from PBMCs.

This CDR3 is CASSAGSYSYNEQFF. DNA for the CDR3: TGTGCCAGCAGCGCAGGGAGTTACTCCTACAATGAGCAGTTCTTC. The chain couples TRBV3-1 to TRBJ2-1; possibly TRBD1 or TRBD2 for D (5 bases each). The V end was cut by 5 bases, the J end by 0 bases, with 11 bases between. From germline, CDR1 is LGHDT and CDR2 YNNKEL (reference sequence). The CDR3 is made up of 15 amino acids.